Detailed here is one T cell receptor (beta chain). The specificity of this receptor is unknown. Here the CDR3 omits its conserved ending phenylalanine or tryptophan, so a read error is the likely source. The data derive from a study of post-analysis software for immune sequencing data (dated by TCRdb to the mid-2010s). About the investigation overall: Recorded disease courses included relapsing-remitting, secondary progressive and progressive-relapsing multiple sclerosis, with some patients lacking subtype annotation. The multiple sclerosis patient repertoires were compared with 11 previously published healthy control repertoires from donors aged about 6 to 26 years. A subset of samples was prepared in parallel using single-end sample barcoding, then pooled and co-amplified after Illumina adapter ligation.

The library was made by PCR. Instrument on record: Illumina HiSeq 2500. Unique molecular identifiers were incorporated into TCR beta cDNA libraries to reduce PCR and sequencing biases. Some 500,000 cDNA molecules were obtained per 1 to 10 million input T cells, so each molecule approximated one T cell. The same protocol used for the earlier healthy control dataset was applied to prepare and sequence the patient libraries. Samples belonging to the same batch were prepared together, multiplexed and sequenced on a shared HiSeq lane. The authors' analysis ran thus. Raw barcoded reads were processed with MIGEC, and single-read molecular identifier groups were discarded before consensus assembly and CDR3 extraction. VDJtools was used for post-analysis of the clonotype tables, with diversity normalized by down-sampling every dataset to the smallest sample size. In repertoire overlap clustering, CDR3 amino acid sequences, but not nucleotide sequences, were matched to correct batch-related cross-sample contamination. TCRdb trimmed public reads at Q25 via fastp, called clones via MiXCR and kept in-frame beta chains. Records with the same CDR3 protein are collapsed into one entry carrying the most frequent genes and DNA. The V and J calls follow TCRdb's processing rather than the paper's. This sample is represented by roughly 180,000 distinct CDR3 sequences; roughly 31% of them were singletons. The ten largest clones represent around 1.5% of the sample.

To demonstrate the VDJtools post-analysis software, the study profiled TCR beta repertoires from the peripheral blood of 13 young patients with multiple sclerosis. The patients with multiple sclerosis were children and adolescents between about 6 and 16 years of age. What the research found in general, with its limitations: Significantly lower normalized Chao1 diversity was found in multiple sclerosis patients than in controls, suggesting substantial peripheral T-cell clonal expansion. Significantly higher frequencies in patients than in controls were found for five or six TRBV segments, including TRBV5-6, TRBV5-1 and TRBV20-1. Direct clustering with F measure showed strong co-clustering of samples prepared in the same batch, prompting a batch-effect correction. The control group was slightly older than the multiple sclerosis patient group.

Taken from the germline V gene, the CDR1 and CDR2 loops are SGHVS and FNYEAQ. V is reduced by 2 bases and J by 1 base, leaving a spacing of 8 bases between them. Counting both end residues, the CDR3 totals 14 amino acids. Here the CDR3 DNA is all that survives: 42 bases in frame from base 1. Source material: blood. The receptor was isolated from a girl between 5 and 17 years old with multiple sclerosis. The chain employs TRBV7-6 and TRBJ1-1, with the D gene too uncertain to name. The CDR3 is CASSLRPGNTEAFL. The DNA is as follows: TGTGCCAGCAGCTTACGACCTGGGAACACTGAAGCTTTCTTG.